This T cell receptor (beta chain) was sequenced during a study of identical twins. In its sample, this clonotype was seen a few times. CDR1 is MGHDK, CDR2 SYGVNS, per germline. V shed 3 bases and J 2 bases; nucleotides not matched to a gene: 4. The CDR3 runs to 16 residues. TCRdb re-called the 5' RACE reads through MiXCR, storing one row per CDR3 protein. Found here are 1.5 million to 2 million distinct CDR3 sequences, around 33% of them singletons; the top ten hold 0.27%. The V and J genes are TRBV25-1 and TRBJ2-3, with 11 bases identical to TRBD2. Sequencing was performed on cord blood. The sequence was collected from a newborn girl in good health. CDR3 region: CASSDPLAGVTDTQYF. In DNA form, the CDR3 reads TGTGCCAGCAGTGATCCACTAGCGGGGGTCACAGATACGCAGTATTTT.